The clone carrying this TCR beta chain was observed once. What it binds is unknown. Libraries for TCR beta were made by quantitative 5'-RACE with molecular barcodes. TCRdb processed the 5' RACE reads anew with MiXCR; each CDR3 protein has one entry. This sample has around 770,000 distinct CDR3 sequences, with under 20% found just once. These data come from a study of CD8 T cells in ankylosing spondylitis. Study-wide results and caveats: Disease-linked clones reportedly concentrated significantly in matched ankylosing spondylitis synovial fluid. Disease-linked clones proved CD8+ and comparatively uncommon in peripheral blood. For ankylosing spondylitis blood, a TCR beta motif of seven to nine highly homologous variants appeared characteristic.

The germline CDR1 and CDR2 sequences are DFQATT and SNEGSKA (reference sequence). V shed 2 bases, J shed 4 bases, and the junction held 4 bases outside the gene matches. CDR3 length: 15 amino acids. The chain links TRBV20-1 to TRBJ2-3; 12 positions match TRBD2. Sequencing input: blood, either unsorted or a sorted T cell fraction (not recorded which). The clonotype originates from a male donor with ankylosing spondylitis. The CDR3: CSARLAGGPPDTQYF. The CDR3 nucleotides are TGCAGTGCTAGACTAGCGGGGGGGCCTCCAGATACGCAGTATTTT.